These T cell receptor beta chains were read from a single sample in a study of blood T cells in healthy people across ages. One entry per CDR3 protein results from TCRdb running MiXCR on the 5' RACE reads. The table has almost 1 million distinct CDR3 sequences, about 53% seen once. Material for sequencing was blood. Receptors originate from an older woman in good health. Each CDR3 is given with its conserved first and last residue. D genes are given only for firm matches. Size is omitted from some rows. Given values are once, few, many or a class for expanded clones.

DNA	CDR3	V	size	D	J
TGTGCCAGTAGTATGCGCCAGGGGGCCCACGAGCAGTACTTC	CASSMRQGAHEQYF	TRBV19	-	TRBD1	TRBJ2-7
TGTGCCATCAGTGAGTCGCTAGGAACTTCGCATGGCTACACCTTC	CAISESLGTSHGYTF	TRBV10-3	-	-	TRBJ1-2
TGCGCCAGCAGCCAAGATGGAAAATTCACAGATACGCAGTATTTT	CASSQDGKFTDTQYF	TRBV4-3	-	-	TRBJ2-3
TGTGCCAGCTCACCTTTAGCGGGAGGCGCAGATACGCAGTATTTT	CASSPLAGGADTQYF	TRBV28	-	TRBD2	TRBJ2-3
TGCAGTGCTATGTCGGGTATAGCGTTGAATTACGAGCAGTACTTC	CSAMSGIALNYEQYF	TRBV20-1	-	-	TRBJ2-7
TGCAGTGCTAGAGTGGATCAGGCGGATACGCAGTATTTT	CSARVDQADTQYF	TRBV20-1	few	-	TRBJ2-3
TGTGCCAGCAGCCAGGTAGCGGGAGGGCCTAGCACAGATACGCAGTATTTT	CASSQVAGGPSTDTQYF	TRBV4-2	few	TRBD2	TRBJ2-3
TGCAGCGTTCTGACCCAAGCCTCCTACGAGCAGTACTTC	CSVLTQASYEQYF	TRBV29-1	few	-	TRBJ2-7
TGTGCCAGCTCACCATTTCCCCAATCCCCGAGCTCCTACGAGCAGTACTTC	CASSPFPQSPSSYEQYF	TRBV18	-	-	TRBJ2-7
TGTGCCAGCTCCCGGACTCTTATAGGGGGGTACAATGAGCAGTTCTTC	CASSRTLIGGYNEQFF	TRBV6-2/TRBV6-3	few	-	TRBJ2-1
TGCGCCAGCAGCCAAGGGGCGACAGACCCCTACGAGCAGTACTTC	CASSQGATDPYEQYF	TRBV4-1	-	-	TRBJ2-7
TGCAGTGTGCGGGAGCGCACAGATACGCAGTATTTT	CSVRERTDTQYF	TRBV29-1	-	TRBD2	TRBJ2-3
TGTGCCAGCAGTTTAGGGACAGGCCTAGAGACCCAGTACTTC	CASSLGTGLETQYF	TRBV12-3/TRBV12-4	many	TRBD1	TRBJ2-5
TGTGCCAGCAGTTACTCCTCCAACCACAGGGGGGAGAACACCGGGGAGCTGTTTTTT	CASSYSSNHRGENTGELFF	TRBV7-2	many	TRBD1	TRBJ2-2
TGTGCCATCAGTGAGTCGATAACTAGCGGGATCGTCTACGAGCAGTACTTC	CAISESITSGIVYEQYF	TRBV10-3	-	TRBD2	TRBJ2-7
TGCAGTGCTGGGCCAGGGAGGGAGCAGTACTTC	CSAGPGREQYF	TRBV20-1	-	TRBD2	TRBJ2-5
TGCGCCAGCAGCGGCCCTCTAGCGGGACTGGGGGAGACCCAGTACTTC	CASSGPLAGLGETQYF	TRBV5-1	-	TRBD2	TRBJ2-5
TGTGCCAGCGGGCAAGTAGGTTACGAGCAGTACTTC	CASGQVGYEQYF	TRBV27	few	-	TRBJ2-7
TGCAGTGCCCGAGAACTAGCTTACGAGCAGTACTTC	CSARELAYEQYF	TRBV20-1	-	-	TRBJ2-7
TGTGCCAGCAGCTTAGGAACCCTAACAGGGAGGCCCCGTGGCTACACCTTC	CASSLGTLTGRPRGYTF	TRBV11-2	-	-	TRBJ1-2
TGCAGCGTTGGGGACAGGCGACTCACCGAATCTGGGGCCAACGTCCTGACTTTC	CSVGDRRLTESGANVLTF	TRBV29-1	-	TRBD1	TRBJ2-6
TGCGCCAGCAGCTTAATGACAGGACTGAACACTGAAGCTTTCTTT	CASSLMTGLNTEAFF	TRBV5-1	-	-	TRBJ1-1
TGTGCCAGCAGCGCTATAGCCGGGACAGGGGGCCCCACTTACGAGCAGTACTTC	CASSAIAGTGGPTYEQYF	TRBV7-2	-	TRBD1	TRBJ2-7
TGCAGTGCTATCCGGGATACCGGGGCCAACGTCCTGACTTTC	CSAIRDTGANVLTF	TRBV20-1	few	-	TRBJ2-6
TGTGCCAGCAGGGGTCGGGGAGGGAGCTGGAACGAGCAGTACTTC	CASRGRGGSWNEQYF	TRBV12-3/TRBV12-4	-	TRBD2	TRBJ2-7
TGTGCCAGCAGCGATCGGGCAGGGGGCGTCAACGAGCAGTACTTC	CASSDRAGGVNEQYF	TRBV7-8	few	TRBD1	TRBJ2-7
TGCGCCAGCAGCCGGTACTCCGGCGGGGCAGCGAGCTCCTACAATGAGCAGTTCTTC	CASSRYSGGAASSYNEQFF	TRBV4-3	-	-	TRBJ2-1
TGCAGTGCTGGGGCGGGCCGCCGGGAAGAGCAGTACTTC	CSAGAGRREEQYF	TRBV20-1	-	-	TRBJ2-7
TGCAGCGTTGAAGAGGGTTTTACTAGCGGAATCAATGAGCAGTTCTTC	CSVEEGFTSGINEQFF	TRBV29-1	-	TRBD2	TRBJ2-1
TGCAGCTCATGGACTAGCGGATCCTACAATGAGCAGTTCTTC	CSSWTSGSYNEQFF	TRBV29-1	-	TRBD2	TRBJ2-1
TGTGCCAGCTCCTCCGGGACTCCGGCCTACGAGCAGTACTTC	CASSSGTPAYEQYF	TRBV6-5	-	-	TRBJ2-7
TGTGCCTGTTCAATGGGACAGGAAGGATCGAGGTATAGCAATCAGCCCCAGCATTTT	CACSMGQEGSRYSNQPQHF	TRBV30	-	TRBD1	TRBJ1-5
TGTGCCAGCAGCGTACGGGACGAGCGCTACACCTTC	CASSVRDERYTF	TRBV6-2/TRBV6-3	few	-	TRBJ1-2
TGTGCCAGCAGTTACTCGACTCAGTACTATGGCTACACCTTC	CASSYSTQYYGYTF	TRBV6-5	few	-	TRBJ1-2
TGTGCCAGCAGCCAAGCCTTCGGGACAGGGGACGAAAAACTGTTTTTT	CASSQAFGTGDEKLFF	TRBV4-2	-	TRBD1	TRBJ1-4
TGCAGTGCAGACCTGGCCAAAAACATTCAGTACTTC	CSADLAKNIQYF	TRBV20-1	-	-	TRBJ2-4
TGTGCCAGCAGCTTAGCGCATAACAGGCCCTATGGCTACACCTTC	CASSLAHNRPYGYTF	TRBV7-2	-	-	TRBJ1-2
TGCAGTGCTACTCCAATCGCGGGGGGTGGCTACGAGCAGTACTTC	CSATPIAGGGYEQYF	TRBV20-1	-	TRBD2	TRBJ2-7
TGTGCCAGCAGTCGAGGATCCCGGGACGCAACTAATGAAAAACTGTTTTTT	CASSRGSRDATNEKLFF	TRBV6-1	few	-	TRBJ1-4
TGCAGTGCTAACGGGATAAGGTCAGATACGCAGTATTTT	CSANGIRSDTQYF	TRBV20-1	-	-	TRBJ2-3
TGCAGTGCTAGCCCCTTTAGGAGCGGGGCTTACAATGAGCAGTTCTTC	CSASPFRSGAYNEQFF	TRBV20-1	-	TRBD2	TRBJ2-1
TGCAGCGCTTCCGGACCCGGTGGAAATGAGCAGTTCTTC	CSASGPGGNEQFF	TRBV29-1	-	-	TRBJ2-1
TGTGCCACGAGGGACAGGGGCTATGGCTACACCTTC	CATRDRGYGYTF	TRBV24-1	-	TRBD1	TRBJ1-2
TGTGCCAGCGGGGGGTCAAGCGGGAGTAGCACAGATACGCAGTATTTT	CASGGSSGSSTDTQYF	TRBV6-1	-	TRBD2	TRBJ2-3
TGTGCCAGTACCCAAAGAACAGGGGGCGGTCAGCCCCAGCATTTT	CASTQRTGGGQPQHF	TRBV19	-	TRBD1	TRBJ1-5
TGCAGTGCTGGACAAGGAGGGAGTGATACCGGGGAGCTGTTTTTT	CSAGQGGSDTGELFF	TRBV20-1	-	-	TRBJ2-2
TGCGCCAGCAGCTTGGAGGGTAGCGGGACTATTTTGAGCTCCTACGAGCAGTACTTC	CASSLEGSGTILSSYEQYF	TRBV5-1	-	TRBD2	TRBJ2-7
TGTGCCAGCAGCTTAGCTGACAACACTGAAGCTTTCTTT	CASSLADNTEAFF	TRBV7-2	few	-	TRBJ1-1
TGTGCCAGCAGTGGTTGGGGGAGAAGCAATGAGCAGTTCTTC	CASSGWGRSNEQFF	TRBV2	-	-	TRBJ2-1
TGTGCCAGCAGCTTGAGGGGGGGACTAGTTAACGACGAGCAGTACTTC	CASSLRGGLVNDEQYF	TRBV11-2	few	TRBD2	TRBJ2-7
TGTGCCAGCACTGACCGGCAGCCCTCCTACGAGCAGTACTTC	CASTDRQPSYEQYF	TRBV6-2/TRBV6-3	-	-	TRBJ2-7
TGCAGCGTTGTCCGGGGAACCAGCAATGAGCAGTTCTTC	CSVVRGTSNEQFF	TRBV29-1	-	-	TRBJ2-1
TGTGCCAGCACTCGGGACAGGAACTCCCGCGAGCAGTACTTC	CASTRDRNSREQYF	TRBV2	-	TRBD1	TRBJ2-7
TGTGCCACCGGGCCTAGGGGGCCAGATACGCAGTATTTT	CATGPRGPDTQYF	TRBV6-1	-	TRBD1	TRBJ2-3
TGTGCCAGCAGCTTGAGTGGGGCAGGTTGGCAGTCCCAGCATTTT	CASSLSGAGWQSQHF	TRBV5-6	-	-	TRBJ1-5
TGCAGTGCTCGGACCCCCGGGGCACCCTATAATTCACCCCTCCACTTT	CSARTPGAPYNSPLHF	TRBV20-1	-	-	TRBJ1-6
TGTGCCAGCAGTTATACCCTAGCCAAAAACATTCAGTACTTC	CASSYTLAKNIQYF	TRBV7-9	few	-	TRBJ2-4
TGCAGCGTTGAAATCATGGGAGATACGCAGTATTTT	CSVEIMGDTQYF	TRBV29-1	many	-	TRBJ2-3
TGTGCCAGCAGTTCGACGGGACAGGGCACTGAAAAACTGTTTTTT	CASSSTGQGTEKLFF	TRBV28	-	TRBD1	TRBJ1-4
TGTGCCAGCAGCGTAGAACTAGGGACCTACAATGAGCAGTTCTTC	CASSVELGTYNEQFF	TRBV9	-	-	TRBJ2-1